This T cell receptor beta chain was recorded in a study of OX40 agonist ivuxolimab in advanced cancers. In the study overall: Hepatocellular carcinoma, melanoma, renal cell or head and neck cancer affected the dose-escalation patients. Points from the study as a whole: Among the nonresponders, some also had low normalized T-cell clonal expansion.

Some clones are missing from TCRdb's copy, which holds only in-frame ones; the method was immunoSEQ multiplex PCR. Of around 100,000 clones listed, about nine tenths are singletons. Germline CDR1 and CDR2: SGHTA and FQGTGA. V was cut by 4 bases and J by 3 bases, with 3 bases left in between. The CDR3 runs 12 residues. As concerns this clone: What it binds is unknown.

The receptor was isolated from an adult with an advanced solid tumor such as melanoma, head and neck, liver or kidney cancer. The source material was CD4+ or CD8+ T cells sorted from blood, sampled in a trial of the OX40 agonist ivuxolimab. The gene calls are TRBV7-3 and TRBJ2-2; the D is unclear. The DNA for the CDR3 is TGTGCCAGCAGCTCCGACACCGGGGAGCTGTTTTTT. Amino acid sequence: CASSSDTGELFF.